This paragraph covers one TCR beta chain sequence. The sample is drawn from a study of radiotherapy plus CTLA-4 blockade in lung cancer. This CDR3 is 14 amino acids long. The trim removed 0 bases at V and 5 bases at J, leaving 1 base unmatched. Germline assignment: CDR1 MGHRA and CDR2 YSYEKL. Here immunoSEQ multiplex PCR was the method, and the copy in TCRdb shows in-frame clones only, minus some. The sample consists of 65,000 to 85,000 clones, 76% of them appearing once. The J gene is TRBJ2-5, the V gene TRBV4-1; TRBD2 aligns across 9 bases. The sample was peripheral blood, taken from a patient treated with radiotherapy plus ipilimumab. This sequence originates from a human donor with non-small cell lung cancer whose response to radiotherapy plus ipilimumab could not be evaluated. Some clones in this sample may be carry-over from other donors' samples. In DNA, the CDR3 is TGCGCCAGCAGCCAAGATGCGGGGGGGGAGACCCAGTACTTC. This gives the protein CASSQDAGGETQYF.